The 14 T cell receptor beta chains listed next were all sequenced from one sample in a study of response to subunit inactivated influenza vaccine. A single record per CDR3 protein comes from TCRdb applying MiXCR to the RT-PCR reads. The table lists about 500,000 distinct CDR3 sequences, 16% of them singletons. Sequences were derived from CD4+ T cells sorted from PBMCs, sampled less than 30 months after vaccination. The source is a man aged 45 to 70 who received an inactivated influenza vaccine.

J is TRBJ1-2 and V is TRBV28; D ambiguous. CDR3 length: 16 amino acids. V was trimmed by 1 base and J by 2 bases, leaving 14 bases between them. CDR1 MDHEN and CDR2 SYDVKM come from the germline V gene. DNA of the CDR3: TGTGCCAGCAGTTTATTTACCGGGAACGCCAACTATGGCTACACCTTC. This translates into CASSLFTGNANYGYTF.

The chain uses TRBV6-1 and TRBJ2-4; D gene unclear. The CDR3 consists of 13 residues. Per germline, CDR1 MNHNS and CDR2 SASEGT. Trimming cost V 7 bases and J 0 bases, with 7 bases left between them. The CDR3 sequence is CASTPVAKNIQYF. CDR3 coding DNA: TGTGCCAGCACTCCGGTAGCCAAAAACATTCAGTACTTC.

V and J are TRBV4-1 and TRBJ2-2, with 7 bases aligning to TRBD2. Germline loops: CDR1 MGHRA, CDR2 YSYEKL. The CDR3 contains 15 residues. V lost 3 bases to trimming and J lost 4 bases; unmatched junction nucleotides: 5. Here the CDR3 DNA reads TGCGCCAGCAGCCATGGGGGAGGGCGCACCGGGGAGCTGTTTTTT. As protein: CASSHGGGRTGELFF.

Turning to this clonotype: Without the conserved terminal phenylalanine or tryptophan, this CDR3 likely stems from a read error. The CDR3 spells CASSQDLKGNWVTDTQYY. CDR3 sequence (DNA): TGTGCCAGCAGCCAAGATTTAAAGGGGAATTGGGTTACAGATACGCAGTATTAT. The rearrangement joins TRBV3-1 to TRBJ2-3; weak D call: TRBD1 (5 bases). V was pared by 0 bases and J by 3 bases, with 19 bases between. The CDR3 has 18 amino acids. Germline V gives CDR1 LGHDT, CDR2 YNNKEL (reference sequence).

There are a few counts of this clonotype. This chain joins TRBV3-1 and TRBJ2-1; D might be TRBD1 or TRBD2, each matching 5 bases. CDR3 length: 13 residues. Trimming pared 4 bases from V and 12 bases from J, leaving 16 bases between. Germline assignment: CDR1 LGHDT and CDR2 YNNKEL (reference sequence). The CDR3, as DNA: TGTGCCAGCAGCCCGTCCGTGCAGGGACGGCAGTTCTTC. Protein: CASSPSVQGRQFF.

This clonotype came up a few times. The chain couples TRBV9 to TRBJ2-5, with D perhaps TRBD1 or TRBD2 (5 bases each). The CDR3 extends over 15 amino acids. V was clipped by 1 base and J by 2 bases, with 12 bases between them. Germline values: CDR1 SGDLS, CDR2 YYNGEE. CDR3 in amino acids: CASSVYGGAQETQYF. The CDR3 DNA follows: TGTGCCAGCAGCGTATATGGGGGAGCACAAGAGACCCAGTACTTC. The full variable domain, completed using reference TRBV9 and TRBJ2-5, is DSGVTQTPKHLITATGQRVTLRCSPRSGDLSVYWYQQSLDQGLQFLIQYYNGEERAKGNILERFSAQQFPDLHSELNLSSLELGDSALYFCASSVYGGAQETQYFGPGTRLLVL.

The chain joins TRBV4-2 to TRBJ2-1; possible D gene TRBD2, 5 bases. Germline lookup yields CDR1 LGHNA and CDR2 YNFKEQ. The CDR3 consists of 16 residues. Trimming pared 1 base from V and 7 bases from J, leaving 17 bases between. The CDR3 loop reads CASSQAEVDGGNEQFF. DNA of the CDR3: TGTGCCAGCAGCCAAGCGGAGGTCGACGGTGGGAATGAGCAGTTCTTC.

This clonotype was detected only a few times. The V gene is TRBV7-2, the J gene TRBJ2-5, with D hard to call. Germline V gene sequence: CDR1 SGHTA, CDR2 FQGNSA. The CDR3 spans 15 residues. V gave up 10 bases and J gave up 0 bases, with 18 bases separating them. The CDR3 region is CAISTGRTYQETQYF. CDR3 in DNA: TGTGCCATCTCAACGGGCAGAACCTACCAAGAGACCCAGTACTTC.

This clonotype was recorded many times. The V gene is TRBV5-1, the J gene TRBJ1-4; D is undetermined. This CDR3 is built from 12 residues. Germline CDR1 reads SGHRS; CDR2 reads YFSETQ. The V and J ends lost 0 bases and 5 bases respectively, with 2 bases between them. The CDR3 protein is CASSLGNEKLFF. The CDR3, as DNA: TGCGCCAGCAGCTTGGGGAATGAAAAACTGTTTTTT. The full variable domain, rest sourced from reference TRBV5-1 and TRBJ1-4, is KAGVTQTPRYLIKTRGQQVTLSCSPISGHRSVSWYQQTPGQGLQFLFEYFSETQRNKGNFPGRFSGRQFSNSRSEMNVSTLELGDSALYLCASSLGNEKLFFGSGTQLSVL.

This clonotype was detected a few times. The gene calls are TRBV10-3 and TRBJ1-4, with TRBD1 matching over 10 bases. From germline, CDR1 is ENHRY and CDR2 SYGVKD. V was clipped by 10 bases and J by 7 bases; unmatched bases: 9. The CDR3 contains 14 residues. CDR3 residues: CATSARTGGEKLFF. CDR3 DNA: TGTGCCACCTCCGCGAGGACAGGGGGTGAAAAACTGTTTTTT.

A few counts support this clonotype. The chain uses TRBV11-1 and TRBJ1-6; D is undetermined. The V gene's germline CDR1 is SGHAT and CDR2 FQDESV (reference sequence). The CDR3 runs to 18 residues. Trimming pared 0 bases from V and 0 bases from J, leaving 12 bases between. This CDR3 is CASSLAGGPSSYNSPLHF. The CDR3 DNA reads as TGTGCCAGCAGCTTAGCGGGCGGCCCGAGCTCCTATAATTCACCCCTCCACTTT. Complete variable domain (other parts from reference TRBV11-1 and TRBJ1-6): EAEVAQSPRYKITEKSQAVAFWCDPISGHATLYWYRQILGQGPELLVQFQDESVVDDSQLPKDRFSAERLKGVDSTLKIQPAELGDSAMYLCASSLAGGPSSYNSPLHFGNGTRLTVT.

This clonotype was counted at least ten times. The chain links TRBV7-2 to TRBJ2-7; no definite D call. Germline V gene data show CDR1 as SGHTA and CDR2 as FQGNSA. The CDR3 runs to 14 residues. V was shortened by 1 base and J by 3 bases, with 10 bases between the two germline ends. CDR3 protein: CASSLGASYYEQYF. CDR3 nucleotides: TGTGCCAGCAGCTTAGGGGCTTCCTACTACGAGCAGTACTTC.

In its sample, this clonotype was seen a few times. J is TRBJ1-5 and V is TRBV19, with D possibly matching TRBD1 (5 bases). V dropped 5 bases and J dropped 6 bases, with 20 bases sitting between them. The CDR3 extends over 16 amino acids. Germline assignment: CDR1 LNHDA and CDR2 SQIVND (reference sequence). This CDR3 is CASSPLTQGFTQPQHF. CDR3 in DNA: TGTGCCAGTAGTCCACTAACCCAGGGATTTACTCAGCCCCAGCATTTT. The full variable domain, its missing parts supplied by reference TRBV19 and TRBJ1-5, is DGGITQSPKYLFRKEGQNVTLSCEQNLNHDAMYWYRQDPGQGLRLIYYSQIVNDFQKGDIAEGYSVSREKKESFPLTVTSAQKNPTAFYLCASSPLTQGFTQPQHFGDGTRLSIL.

In its sample, this clonotype was seen a few times. The V gene is TRBV18, the J gene TRBJ2-5, with D perhaps TRBD1 or TRBD2 (7 bases each). Trimming took off 8 bases at V and 2 bases at J, with 12 bases between the two ends. Germline V gives CDR1 KGHSH, CDR2 LQKENI. The CDR3 totals 13 residues. CDR3 nucleotide sequence: TGTGCCAGCGGGAGGGACAGACAAGAGACCCAGTACTTC. Its translation is CASGRDRQETQYF.